In its sample, the clone carrying this T cell receptor beta chain was seen once. The data stem from a study of blood T cell repertoires in COVID-19. The method was immunoSEQ multiplex PCR; TCRdb's version includes in-frame clones alone and lacks a portion of them. The sample yields roughly 80,000 clones, 78% seen once. The germline gives CDR1 LNHDA, CDR2 SQIVND (reference sequence). V was cut by 7 bases and J by 7 bases, with 19 bases left in between. CDR3 size: 15 residues. The sequence was collected from a human donor in a cohort sampled during active COVID-19. The sample consisted of peripheral blood. This rearrangement joins TRBV19 to TRBJ1-4, with D unclear. The CDR3 loop reads CASNPDLPGGEKLFF. The DNA for the CDR3 is TGTGCCAGTAACCCGGACCTCCCGGGAGGTGAAAAACTGTTTTTT. Using reference TRBV19 and TRBJ1-4 for the parts outside the CDR3, the full variable domain is DGGITQSPKYLFRKEGQNVTLSCEQNLNHDAMYWYRQDPGQGLRLIYYSQIVNDFQKGDIAEGYSVSREKKESFPLTVTSAQKNPTAFYLCASNPDLPGGEKLFFGSGTQLSVL.